This T cell receptor beta chain was captured by sequencing in a study of blood T cell repertoires in COVID-19. Looking at the study overall: Donors in the United States, Italy and Spain gave samples during acute or convalescent COVID-19.

TCRdb's table, derived via immunoSEQ multiplex PCR, lists solely in-frame clones and lacks some. The sample includes a few hundred thousand clones, around 84% of them seen just once. Per the germline V gene, CDR1 is MNHEY and CDR2 is SVGEGT. There are 16 residues in the CDR3. Trimming shortened V by 2 bases and J by 3 bases, and 13 bases separated the two germline ends. Input material: peripheral blood. The receptor comes from a man aged 45-60 years with active or convalescent COVID-19. This chain uses TRBV6-2 or TRBV6-3 with TRBJ1-4; a weak D match, TRBD1 (6 bases). This chain's CDR3 is CASSYAHGTPNEKLFF. The CDR3 DNA reads as TGTGCCAGCAGTTACGCCCACGGGACACCTAATGAAAAACTGTTTTTT.